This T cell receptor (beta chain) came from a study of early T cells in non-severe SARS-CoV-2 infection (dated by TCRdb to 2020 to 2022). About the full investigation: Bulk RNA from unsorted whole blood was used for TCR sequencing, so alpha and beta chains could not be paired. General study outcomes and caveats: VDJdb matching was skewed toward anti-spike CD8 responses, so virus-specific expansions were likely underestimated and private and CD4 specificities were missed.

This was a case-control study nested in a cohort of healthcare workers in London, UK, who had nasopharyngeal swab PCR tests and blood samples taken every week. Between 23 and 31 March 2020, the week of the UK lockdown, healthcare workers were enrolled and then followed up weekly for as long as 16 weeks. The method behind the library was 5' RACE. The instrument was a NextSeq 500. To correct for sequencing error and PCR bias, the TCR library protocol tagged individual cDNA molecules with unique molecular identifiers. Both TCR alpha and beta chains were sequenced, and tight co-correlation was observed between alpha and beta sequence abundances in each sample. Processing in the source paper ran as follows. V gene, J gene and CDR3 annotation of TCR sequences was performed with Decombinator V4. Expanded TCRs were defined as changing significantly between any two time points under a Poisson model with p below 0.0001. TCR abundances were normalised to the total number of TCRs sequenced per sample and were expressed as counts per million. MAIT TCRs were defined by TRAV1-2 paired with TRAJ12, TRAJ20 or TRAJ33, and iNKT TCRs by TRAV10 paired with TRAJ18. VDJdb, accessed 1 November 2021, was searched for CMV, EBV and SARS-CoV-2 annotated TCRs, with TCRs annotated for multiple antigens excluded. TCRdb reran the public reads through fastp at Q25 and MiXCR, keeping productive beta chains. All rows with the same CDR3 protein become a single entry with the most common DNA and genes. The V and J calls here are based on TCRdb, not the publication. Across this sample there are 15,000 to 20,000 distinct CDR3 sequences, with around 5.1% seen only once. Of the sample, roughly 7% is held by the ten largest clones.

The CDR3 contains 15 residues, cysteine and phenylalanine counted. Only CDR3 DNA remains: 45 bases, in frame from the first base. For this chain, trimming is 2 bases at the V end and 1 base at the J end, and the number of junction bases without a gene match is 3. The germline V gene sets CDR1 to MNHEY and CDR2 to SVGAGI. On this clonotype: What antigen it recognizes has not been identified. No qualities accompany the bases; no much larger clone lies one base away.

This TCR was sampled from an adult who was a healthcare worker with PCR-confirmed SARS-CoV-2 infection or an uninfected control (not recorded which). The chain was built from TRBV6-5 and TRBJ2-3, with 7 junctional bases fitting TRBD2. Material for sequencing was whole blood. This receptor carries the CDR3 CASSYASGRTDTQYF. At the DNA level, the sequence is TGTGCCAGCAGTTACGCTAGCGGCCGCACAGATACGCAGTATTTT.